The 27 T cell receptor beta chains in this list originate from one sample, sequenced in a study of CD8+ T cells in alopecia areata. Isolated RNA was reverse transcribed into cDNA used as the sequencing template. TCRdb keeps only in-frame clones here, not all; method: immunoSEQ multiplex PCR. Here the sample spans roughly 210,000 clones, around two fifths being singletons. Treatment here: oral pan-JAK inhibitor, 5-10 mg twice daily. The sample here was CD4+ T cells sorted from blood, taken between weeks 36 and 40, from a patient treated with tofacitinib. The origin of the receptors is a human donor with alopecia areata.

The sample holds a few counts of this clone. The chain is built from TRBV7-2 and TRBJ2-3; 9 positions match TRBD2. The CDR3 contains 15 residues. V shed 3 bases and J 4 bases; nucleotides not matched to a gene: 5. Germline V gene sequence: CDR1 SGHTA, CDR2 FQGNSA. CDR3 residues: CASSFTGTSPDTQYF. Written as DNA, the CDR3 is TGTGCCAGCAGCTTCACCGGGACTAGCCCAGATACGCAGTATTTT.

The rearrangement uses TRBV6-5 and TRBJ1-5, with a possible D match to TRBD1 (5 bases). The CDR3 is 13 amino acids. CDR1 is MNHEY and CDR2 is SVGAGI in the germline V gene. V lost 7 bases, J lost 1 base, and 8 bases lay in between. CDR3 protein: CASTGWSNQPQHF. DNA of the CDR3: TGTGCCAGCACAGGGTGGAGCAATCAGCCCCAGCATTTT.

This chain joins TRBV29-1 and TRBJ2-5, with TRBD2 matching over 9 bases. CDR1 and CDR2 (germline): SQVTM, ANQGSEA. The CDR3 is 15 amino acids. Trimming removed 4 bases from V and 2 bases from J; junction bases left unmatched: 8. The chain's CDR3 is CSVGTSGSAQETQYF. CDR3 DNA: TGCAGCGTTGGTACTAGCGGGTCTGCACAAGAGACCCAGTACTTC.

The chain links TRBV5-4 to TRBJ2-7; D is unresolved. This CDR3 is 14 amino acids long. V lost 4 bases and J lost 0, with 11 bases in between. CDR1 is SGHNT and CDR2 is YYREEE in the germline V gene (reference sequence). This CDR3 reads CASSNPDGSYEQYF. In nucleotides, the CDR3 is TGTGCCAGCAGCAATCCGGACGGCTCCTACGAGCAGTACTTC.

This chain connects TRBV2 to TRBJ1-1; D is undetermined. Trimming took 1 base from V and 3 from J, leaving 12 bases between them. Germline V gives CDR1 SNHLY, CDR2 FYNNEI. There are 15 residues in the CDR3. CDR3 sequence: CASSEEGRWDTEAFF. In DNA, the CDR3 is TGTGCCAGCAGTGAAGAGGGTCGGTGGGACACTGAAGCTTTCTTT.

A few counts support this clone. This chain connects TRBV16 to TRBJ1-2, with D tentatively TRBD1 (5 bases). V lost 3 bases and J 5 bases, leaving 10 bases between the germline ends. This CDR3 contains 13 residues. Per germline, CDR1 KGHSY and CDR2 FQNENV. The CDR3 DNA follows: TGTGCCAGCAGCCAGTCGGACAATTATGGCTACACCTTC. This codes for CASSQSDNYGYTF. The whole variable domain, filled in from reference TRBV16 and TRBJ1-2, reads GEEVAQTPKHLVRGEGQKAKLYCAPIKGHSYVFWYQQVLKNEFKFLISFQNENVFDETGMPKERFSAKCLPNSPCSLEIQATKLEDSAVYFCASSQSDNYGYTFGSGTRLTVV.

The chain has TRBV5-4 and TRBJ2-1, with TRBD2 matching 7 bases. From germline, CDR1 is SGHNT and CDR2 YYREEE (reference sequence). Unmatched junction bases numbered 10, after V lost 2 bases and J lost 8 bases. This CDR3 contains 15 residues. For the CDR3, the DNA is TGTGCCAGCAGCTTTCCGCCTCTGACTAGCCATGAGCAGTTCTTC. Its protein is CASSFPPLTSHEQFF.

This clone appeared a few times. The chain combines TRBV29-1 with TRBJ2-5, with D perhaps TRBD2 (5 bases). With 1 base removed from V and 5 bases from J, the gap between germline ends came to 11 bases. CDR1 is SQVTM, CDR2 ANQGSEA, per germline. This CDR3 is 13 amino acids long. The CDR3 DNA follows: TGCAGCGTTGAAGTCGGGGTTCGGGAGACCCAGTACTTC. Translating gives CSVEVGVRETQYF.

The chain joins TRBV7-2 to TRBJ2-5; 10 nucleotides agree with TRBD2. The CDR3 has 17 amino acids. The germline V gene has CDR1 SGHTA and CDR2 FQGNSA. The V segment lost 1 base and the J segment 7 bases; nucleotides outside the gene matches: 12. The CDR3 nucleotides are TGTGCCAGCAGCTTAGTGTCGTCTAGCGGGAGCCCAGGGACCCAGTACTTC. Its protein is CASSLVSSSGSPGTQYF.

The CDR3 nucleotides read TGTGCCAGCAGCGTAGAGTCCGGGGACTTCTTCGGATCCTACGAGCAGTACTTC. This encodes CASSVESGDFFGSYEQYF. V usage is TRBV9 and J usage is TRBJ2-7, with D tentatively TRBD2 (6 bases). There are 18 residues in the CDR3. Germline CDR1 reads SGDLS; CDR2 reads YYNGEE. The V gene lost 0 bases and the J gene lost 1 base, with 20 bases spanning the gap.

The chain employs TRBV29-1 and TRBJ2-5; 10 bases agree with TRBD1. Germline CDR1 SQVTM, CDR2 ANQGSEA. The CDR3 has 13 residues. The ends lost 6 bases at V and 5 bases at J; junction bases unmatched: 6. The chain's CDR3 is CSVRQGARETQYF. In DNA, the CDR3 is TGCAGCGTCCGACAGGGGGCAAGGGAGACCCAGTACTTC.

The chain links TRBV7-9 to TRBJ2-6, with TRBD1 identical over 7 bases. From germline, CDR1 is SEHNR and CDR2 FQNEAQ (reference sequence). Trimming at V came to 1 base and at J to 4 bases, leaving 7 bases not matched to a gene. The CDR3 spans 17 residues. This chain's CDR3 is CASSLGTGLPGANVLTF. The CDR3 region has the DNA TGTGCCAGCAGCTTAGGGACAGGCCTTCCCGGGGCCAACGTCCTGACTTTC.

The rearrangement uses TRBV7-2 and TRBJ2-1; D unclear. The CDR3 has 15 amino acids. V lost 5 bases to trimming and J lost 0 bases, with 11 bases between them. Germline V gives CDR1 SGHTA, CDR2 FQGNSA. The CDR3 spells CASSAATFSYNEQFF. The CDR3 DNA sequence: TGTGCCAGCAGCGCCGCGACTTTCTCCTACAATGAGCAGTTCTTC. Using reference TRBV7-2 and TRBJ2-1 for the parts outside the CDR3, the full variable domain is GAGVSQSPSNKVTEKGKDVELRCDPISGHTALYWYRQSLGQGLEFLIYFQGNSAPDKSGLPSDRFSAERTGGSVSTLTIQRTQQEDSAVYLCASSAATFSYNEQFFGPGTRLTVL.

This clone was picked up a small number of times. V and J are TRBV7-9 and TRBJ2-2; TRBD1 agrees at 10 bases. The CDR3 extends over 15 amino acids. With V trimmed by 6 bases and J by 5 bases, 6 bases remained unmatched. Germline lookup yields CDR1 SEHNR and CDR2 FQNEAQ (reference sequence). This CDR3 reads CASSPGTGETGELFF. In DNA, the CDR3 is TGTGCCAGCAGTCCCGGGACAGGGGAGACCGGGGAGCTGTTTTTT.

The chain employs TRBV7-3 and TRBJ2-3; 9 positions agree with TRBD2. Germline CDR1 reads SGHTA; CDR2 reads FQGTGA. V dropped 3 bases and J dropped 2; count of bases not matched to a gene: 6. The CDR3 runs 16 residues. The CDR3 DNA reads TGTGCCAGCAGCTTGGGACTAGCTCCTTCCACAGATACGCAGTATTTT. Translated, it gives CASSLGLAPSTDTQYF.

The gene calls are TRBV29-1 and TRBJ2-7; D uncertain. This CDR3 is built from 13 residues. Between the trimmed V and J ends, which lost 0 bases and 6 bases, there was a span of 12 bases. Looked up from germline, CDR1 is SQVTM and CDR2 is ANQGSEA. The DNA of the CDR3 is TGCAGCGTTGAAGAAAAGACCTCCGGCGAGCAGTACTTC. Protein: CSVEEKTSGEQYF.

The chain uses TRBV9 and TRBJ2-3, with TRBD2 matching over 7 bases. CDR1 and CDR2 (germline): SGDLS, YYNGEE. The CDR3 contains 17 residues. Germline trimming cut 2 bases from V and 6 bases from J; bases unmatched to any gene: 15. Here the CDR3 reads CASSVLSGTTLGDTQYF. The CDR3, as DNA: TGTGCCAGCAGCGTCCTCAGCGGGACCACCCTCGGCGATACGCAGTATTTT.

This chain uses TRBV7-2 with TRBJ2-7, with a weak D call TRBD2 (6 bases). Germline-derived CDR1 and CDR2 are SGHTA and FQGNSA. This CDR3 spans 15 amino acids. The V gene lost 2 bases and the J gene lost 0 bases, with 11 bases spanning the gap. CDR3 sequence: CASSLRRGPSYEQYF. In DNA, the CDR3 is TGTGCCAGCAGCTTAAGGAGGGGCCCCTCCTACGAGCAGTACTTC.

This clone has only a few counts. V usage is TRBV5-6 and J usage is TRBJ1-1; tentatively, D is TRBD1 (5 bases). The germline V gene has CDR1 SGHDT and CDR2 YYEEEE. The CDR3 is made up of 15 amino acids. V lost 4 bases, J lost 1 base, and 14 bases lay in between. The CDR3 DNA reads as TGTGCCAGCAGCCTACGTTTGGGGCCGAACACTGAAGCTTTCTTT. Protein sequence: CASSLRLGPNTEAFF. The full variable domain, in which reference TRBV5-6 and TRBJ1-1 provide the parts outside the CDR3, is DAGVTQSPTHLIKTRGQQVTLRCSPKSGHDTVSWYQQALGQGPQFIFQYYEEEERQRGNFPDRFSGHQFPNYSSELNVNALLLGDSALYLCASSLRLGPNTEAFFGQGTRLTVV.

Only one count was recorded for this clone. This chain connects TRBV28 to TRBJ2-5; TRBD1 aligns across 9 bases. The germline V gene encodes CDR1 MDHEN and CDR2 SYDVKM. This CDR3 has 14 amino acids. Unmatched junction bases numbered 4, after V lost 6 bases and J lost 2 bases. CDR3 loop: CASRTGGLQETQYF. Here the CDR3 DNA reads TGTGCCAGCAGGACAGGGGGACTTCAAGAGACCCAGTACTTC. The full variable domain, its missing parts supplied by reference TRBV28 and TRBJ2-5, is DVKVTQSSRYLVKRTGEKVFLECVQDMDHENMFWYRQDPGLGLRLIYFSYDVKMKEKGDIPEGYSVSREKKERFSLILESASTNQTSMYLCASRTGGLQETQYFGPGTRLLVL.

This clone was found a few times. The V call is TRBV5-4, the J call TRBJ2-7; 10 bases fit TRBD2. The CDR3 runs to 15 residues. The V segment lost 1 base and the J segment 3 bases; nucleotides outside the gene matches: 4. In germline, CDR1 is SGHNT, CDR2 YYREEE (reference sequence). The CDR3 protein is CASSLMLAGGYEQYF. The DNA for the CDR3 is TGTGCCAGCAGCTTGATGTTAGCGGGAGGCTACGAGCAGTACTTC.

This chain connects TRBV5-6 to TRBJ2-5, with 7 bases matching TRBD2. The CDR3 length is 16 residues. The V gene end was trimmed by 5 bases and the J gene end by 5 bases; junction bases not matched to a gene: 15. Germline V gene sequence: CDR1 SGHDT, CDR2 YYEEEE. The CDR3 reads CASRGGWWEGEETQYF. CDR3 in DNA: TGTGCCAGCAGGGGAGGCTGGTGGGAGGGCGAGGAGACCCAGTACTTC. The whole variable domain, remainder taken from reference TRBV5-6 and TRBJ2-5, is DAGVTQSPTHLIKTRGQQVTLRCSPKSGHDTVSWYQQALGQGPQFIFQYYEEEERQRGNFPDRFSGHQFPNYSSELNVNALLLGDSALYLCASRGGWWEGEETQYFGPGTRLLVL.

This clone was counted a few times. The chain combines TRBV7-3 with TRBJ2-6; D is uncertain. Between the trimmed V and J ends, which lost 3 bases and 3 bases, there was a span of 6 bases. The CDR3 is 14 residues long. The germline gives CDR1 SGHTA, CDR2 FQGTGA. This CDR3 is CASSLVGGANVLTF. CDR3 nucleotide sequence: TGTGCCAGCAGCTTGGTGGGTGGGGCCAACGTCCTGACTTTC.

This clone was picked up one time. V gene TRBV5-1 combines with J gene TRBJ2-4, with D perhaps TRBD1 (6 bases). Trimming cost V 1 base and J 6 bases, with 11 bases left between them. Germline assignment: CDR1 SGHRS and CDR2 YFSETQ. The CDR3 contains 14 residues. CDR3 in amino acids: CASSLSAQGNIQYF. CDR3 sequence (DNA): TGCGCCAGCAGCTTGAGTGCACAGGGAAACATTCAGTACTTC.

In this sample, this clone turned up a few times. This chain connects TRBV29-1 to TRBJ2-7, with D maybe TRBD2 (6 bases). Trimming shortened V by 1 base and J by 5 bases, and 15 bases separated the two germline ends. The CDR3 consists of 14 residues. Looked up from germline, CDR1 is SQVTM and CDR2 is ANQGSEA. CDR3 region: CSVEGDFGRDEQYF. For the CDR3, the DNA is TGCAGCGTTGAAGGGGACTTCGGAAGGGACGAGCAGTACTTC.

This clone appeared a few times. The chain carries TRBV7-2 and TRBJ1-2; a weak D match, TRBD1 (5 bases). The germline V gene has CDR1 SGHTA and CDR2 FQGNSA. V was pared by 5 bases and J by 0 bases, with 16 bases between. This CDR3 is built from 16 residues. The CDR3 loop reads CASSLSPRGPNYGYTF. For the CDR3, the DNA is TGTGCCAGCAGCCTCAGCCCTCGGGGCCCTAACTATGGCTACACCTTC.

The chain joins TRBV5-1 to TRBJ2-6; unclear D gene. The germline V gene has CDR1 SGHRS and CDR2 YFSETQ. V dropped 0 bases and J dropped 0 bases, with 7 bases sitting between them. There are 16 residues in the CDR3. The DNA of the CDR3 is TGCGCCAGCAGCTTGGCTCTATCCTCTGGGGCCAACGTCCTGACTTTC. It is translated as CASSLALSSGANVLTF.